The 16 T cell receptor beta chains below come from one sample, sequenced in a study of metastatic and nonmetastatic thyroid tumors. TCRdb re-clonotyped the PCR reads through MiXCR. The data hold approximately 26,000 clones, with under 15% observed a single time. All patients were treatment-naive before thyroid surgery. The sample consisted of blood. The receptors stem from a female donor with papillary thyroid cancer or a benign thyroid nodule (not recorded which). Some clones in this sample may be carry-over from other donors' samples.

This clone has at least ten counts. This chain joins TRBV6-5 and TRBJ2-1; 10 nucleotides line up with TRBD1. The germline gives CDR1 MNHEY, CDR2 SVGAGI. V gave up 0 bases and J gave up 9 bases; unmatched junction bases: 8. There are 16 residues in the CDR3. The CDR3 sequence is CASSYSNRGQGSEQFF. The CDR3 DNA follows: TGTGCCAGCAGTTACTCCAATAGGGGACAGGGGTCTGAGCAGTTCTTC.

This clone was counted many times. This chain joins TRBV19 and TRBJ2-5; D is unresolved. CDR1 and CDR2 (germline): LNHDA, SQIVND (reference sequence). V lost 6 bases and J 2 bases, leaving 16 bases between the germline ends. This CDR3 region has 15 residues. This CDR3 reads CASSESGVFQETQYF. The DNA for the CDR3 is TGTGCCAGTAGCGAATCAGGCGTGTTTCAAGAGACCCAGTACTTC.

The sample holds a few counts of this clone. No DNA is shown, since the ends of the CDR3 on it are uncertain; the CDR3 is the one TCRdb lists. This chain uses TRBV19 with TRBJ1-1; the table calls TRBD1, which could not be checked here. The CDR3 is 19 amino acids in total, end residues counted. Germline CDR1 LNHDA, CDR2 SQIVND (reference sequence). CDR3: CASSNGYNEQFFGGTEAFF.

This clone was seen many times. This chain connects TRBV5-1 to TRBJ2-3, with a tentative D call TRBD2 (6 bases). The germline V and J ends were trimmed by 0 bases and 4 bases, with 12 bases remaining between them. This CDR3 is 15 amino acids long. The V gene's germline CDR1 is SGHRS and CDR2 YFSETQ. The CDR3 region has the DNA TGCGCCAGCAGCTTGGTTCTAGGGGAGGCAGATACGCAGTATTTT. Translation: CASSLVLGEADTQYF.

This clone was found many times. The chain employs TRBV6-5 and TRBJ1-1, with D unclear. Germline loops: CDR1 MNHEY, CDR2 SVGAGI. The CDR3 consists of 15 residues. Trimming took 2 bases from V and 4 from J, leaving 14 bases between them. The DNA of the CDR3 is TGTGCCAGCAGTTACCCCCTTAAGGAAGTCACTGAAGCTTTCTTT. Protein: CASSYPLKEVTEAFF.

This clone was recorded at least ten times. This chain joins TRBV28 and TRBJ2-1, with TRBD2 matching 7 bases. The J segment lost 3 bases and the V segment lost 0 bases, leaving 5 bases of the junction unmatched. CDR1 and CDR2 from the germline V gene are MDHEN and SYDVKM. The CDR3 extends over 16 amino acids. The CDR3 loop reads CASSLWSSGVYNEQFF. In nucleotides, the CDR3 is TGTGCCAGCAGTTTATGGTCCAGCGGGGTCTACAATGAGCAGTTCTTC.

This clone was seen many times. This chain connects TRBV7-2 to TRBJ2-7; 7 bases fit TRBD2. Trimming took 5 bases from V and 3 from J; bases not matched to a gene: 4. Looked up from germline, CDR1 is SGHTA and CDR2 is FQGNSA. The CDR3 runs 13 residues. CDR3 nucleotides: TGTGCCAGCAGCGCCCGGACTAGCTACGAGCAGTACTTC. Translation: CASSARTSYEQYF.

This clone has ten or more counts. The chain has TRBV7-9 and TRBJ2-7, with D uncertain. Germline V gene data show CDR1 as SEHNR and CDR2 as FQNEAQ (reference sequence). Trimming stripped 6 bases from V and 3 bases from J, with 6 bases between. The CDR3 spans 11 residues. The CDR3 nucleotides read TGTGCCAGCAGACGGCACTACGAGCAGTACTTC. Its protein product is CASRRHYEQYF.

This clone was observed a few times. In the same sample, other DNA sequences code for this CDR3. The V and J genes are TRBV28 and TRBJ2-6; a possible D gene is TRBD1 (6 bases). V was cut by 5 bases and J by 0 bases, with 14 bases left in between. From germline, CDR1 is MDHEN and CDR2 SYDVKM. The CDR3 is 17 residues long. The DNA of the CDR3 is TGTGCCAGCAGTCTGCAGGGGTCCTACTCTGGGGCCAACGTCCTGACTTTC. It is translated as CASSLQGSYSGANVLTF. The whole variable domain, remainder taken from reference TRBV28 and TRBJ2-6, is DVKVTQSSRYLVKRTGEKVFLECVQDMDHENMFWYRQDPGLGLRLIYFSYDVKMKEKGDIPEGYSVSREKKERFSLILESASTNQTSMYLCASSLQGSYSGANVLTFGAGSRLTVL.

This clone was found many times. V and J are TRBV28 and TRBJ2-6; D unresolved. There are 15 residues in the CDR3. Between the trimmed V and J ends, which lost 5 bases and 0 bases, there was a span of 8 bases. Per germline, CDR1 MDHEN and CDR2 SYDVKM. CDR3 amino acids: CASSLRISGANVLTF. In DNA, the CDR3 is TGTGCCAGCAGTCTCAGGATCTCTGGGGCCAACGTCCTGACTTTC.

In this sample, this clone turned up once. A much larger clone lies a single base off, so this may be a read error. The CDR3: CASSPSQKEAQYF. Here the CDR3 DNA reads TGTGCCAGCAGCCCAAGTCAGAAAGAGGCCCAGTACTTC. This sequence joins TRBV7-9 and TRBJ2-7; unclear D gene. The CDR3 consists of 13 residues. V dropped 5 bases and J dropped 10 bases, with 18 bases sitting between them. Germline V gene sequence: CDR1 SEHNR, CDR2 FQNEAQ (reference sequence). The full variable domain, its missing parts supplied by reference TRBV7-9 and TRBJ2-7, is DTGVSQNPRHKITKRGQNVTFRCDPISEHNRLYWYRQTLGQGPEFLTYFQNEAQLEKSRLLSDRFSAERPKGSFSTLEIQRTEQGDSAMYLCASSPSQKEAQYFGPGTRLTVT.

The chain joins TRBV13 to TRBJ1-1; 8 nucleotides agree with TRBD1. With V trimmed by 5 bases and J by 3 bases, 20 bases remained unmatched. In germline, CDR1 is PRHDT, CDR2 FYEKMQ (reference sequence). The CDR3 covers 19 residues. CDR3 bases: TGTGCCAGCAGCCGCGGGACTGGACAGGGTAGGGGCAAGGACACTGAAGCTTTCTTT. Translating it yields CASSRGTGQGRGKDTEAFF.

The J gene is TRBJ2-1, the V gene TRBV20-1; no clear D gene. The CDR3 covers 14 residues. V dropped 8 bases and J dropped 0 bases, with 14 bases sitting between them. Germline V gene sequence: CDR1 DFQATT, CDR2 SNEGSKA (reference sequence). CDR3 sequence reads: CSMYDGSSYNEQFF. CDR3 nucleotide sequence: TGCAGTATGTATGACGGAAGCTCCTACAATGAGCAGTTCTTC.

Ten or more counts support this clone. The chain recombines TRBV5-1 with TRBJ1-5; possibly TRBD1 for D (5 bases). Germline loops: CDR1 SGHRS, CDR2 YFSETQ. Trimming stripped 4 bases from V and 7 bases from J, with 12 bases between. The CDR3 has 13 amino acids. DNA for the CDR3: TGCGCCAGCAGCCCCGACAGCGACCAGCCCCAGCATTTT. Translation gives CASSPDSDQPQHF. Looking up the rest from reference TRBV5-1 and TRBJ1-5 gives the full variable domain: KAGVTQTPRYLIKTRGQQVTLSCSPISGHRSVSWYQQTPGQGLQFLFEYFSETQRNKGNFPGRFSGRQFSNSRSEMNVSTLELGDSALYLCASSPDSDQPQHFGDGTRLSIL.

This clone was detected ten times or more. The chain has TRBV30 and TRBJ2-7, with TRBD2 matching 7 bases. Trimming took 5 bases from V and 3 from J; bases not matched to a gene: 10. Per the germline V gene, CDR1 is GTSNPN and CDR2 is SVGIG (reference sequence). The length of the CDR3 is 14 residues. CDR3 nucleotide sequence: TGTGCCTGGCGTCGCGGGAGCTCTTTCTACGAGCAGTACTTC. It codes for CAWRRGSSFYEQYF.

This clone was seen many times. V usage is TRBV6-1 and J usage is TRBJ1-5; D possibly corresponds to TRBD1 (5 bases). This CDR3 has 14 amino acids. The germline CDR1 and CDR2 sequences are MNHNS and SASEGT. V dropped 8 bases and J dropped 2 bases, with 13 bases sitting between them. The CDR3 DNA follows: TGTGCCAGCGCAACCAGGGTAGGCAATCAGCCCCAGCATTTT. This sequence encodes CASATRVGNQPQHF.